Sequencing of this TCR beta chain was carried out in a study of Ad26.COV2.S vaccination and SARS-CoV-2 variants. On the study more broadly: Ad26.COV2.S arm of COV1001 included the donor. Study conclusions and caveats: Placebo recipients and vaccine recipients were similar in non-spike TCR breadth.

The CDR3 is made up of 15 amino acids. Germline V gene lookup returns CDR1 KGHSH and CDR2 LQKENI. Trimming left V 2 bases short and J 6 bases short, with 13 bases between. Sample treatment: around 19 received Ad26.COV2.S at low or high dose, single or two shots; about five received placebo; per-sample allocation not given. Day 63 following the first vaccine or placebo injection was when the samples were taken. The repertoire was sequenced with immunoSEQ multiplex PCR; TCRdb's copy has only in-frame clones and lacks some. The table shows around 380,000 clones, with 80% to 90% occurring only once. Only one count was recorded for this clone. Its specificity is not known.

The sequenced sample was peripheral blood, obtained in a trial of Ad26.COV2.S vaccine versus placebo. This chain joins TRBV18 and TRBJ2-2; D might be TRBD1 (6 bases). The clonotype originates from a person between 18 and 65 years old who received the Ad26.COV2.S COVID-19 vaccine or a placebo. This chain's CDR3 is CASSPAGTTSGELFF. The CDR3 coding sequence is TGTGCCAGCTCACCAGCAGGGACAACGTCCGGGGAGCTGTTTTTT.